The following is a TCR beta chain sequence with its context. No antigen is known for it. No much larger clonotype is one base removed from it; base qualities were not supplied. The sample belongs to a study of blood T cell repertoires in COVID-19 (dated by TCRdb to about 2020). Looking at the study overall: Samples from collaborators originated in the United States, Italy and Spain and spanned both the acute and convalescent phases of COVID-19. Where available, HLA class I and class II types were taken from metadata supplied by the sample provider and were not determined by assay-based typing. A freely available public database, intended as a resource for researchers studying the immune response to SARS-CoV-2, is where the repertoires were released. Subjects who had been exposed to COVID-19, were actively infected with it, or had recovered from it provided the deeply sampled blood TCRbeta repertoires that made up the dataset. Sample metadata almost always included a de-identified subject ID, COVID-19 status, age in years and sex. The material from the prospective study consisted of cDNA or gDNA derived from T cells, B-cell-depleted T cells, or PBMCs. The samples were drawn from the first 160 participants of the ongoing ImmuneRACE study and from 1,254 subjects provided by 6 global collaborators.

Collaborating institutions collected whole blood in K2EDTA tubes following their own protocols. For TCRbeta analysis, collaborator samples were shipped as frozen whole blood, as isolated PBMCs, or as DNA extracted from either sample type. What the study reported, not specific to this receptor: The quantity of clinical and demographic metadata differed by source and by participant and was supplied without curation.

CDR1 and CDR2 are drawn from the germline V gene: SGHTA, FQGNSA. The CDR3 numbers 14 residues from cysteine through phenylalanine. Just the 42-base CDR3 DNA is kept, in frame starting at base 1. V ends up 3 bases short and J 4 bases short, with an unmatched junction base count of 5. The immunoSEQ Assay, a bias-controlled multiplex PCR, was used to amplify TCRbeta CDR3 regions from genomic DNA. As for the authors' bioinformatics: The number of nucleated cells in each sample was estimated by amplification of reference gene primers within the assay. To quantify the absolute abundance of each unique TCRbeta CDR3 rearrangement, sequence reads were collapsed and filtered. Productive Simpson clonality was computed per sample as the square root of Simpson's diversity index over productive rearrangements. As stored in TCRdb, this immuneACCESS dataset retains in-frame rearrangements with V and J assigned. A fraction of the clones does not appear; measured against another copy, unresolved V genes explain less than half of the discrepancy, and the remainder lacks a known reason. V, J and clone size are taken as reported in that table, and D and trimming were inferred from the DNA itself. The sample table records roughly 230,000 clones; approximately 86% of these occur just once. Around 6.4% of the sample is taken by the ten largest.

The rearrangement joined TRBV7-2 to TRBJ1-1, and 7 bases in between align with TRBD1. The sample was peripheral blood. The TCR originated in a woman in her fifties or sixties with active or convalescent COVID-19. The CDR3 has the sequence CASSFSRGTTEAFF. The sequenced DNA: TGTGCCAGCAGCTTCTCCAGGGGGACCACTGAAGCTTTCTTT.